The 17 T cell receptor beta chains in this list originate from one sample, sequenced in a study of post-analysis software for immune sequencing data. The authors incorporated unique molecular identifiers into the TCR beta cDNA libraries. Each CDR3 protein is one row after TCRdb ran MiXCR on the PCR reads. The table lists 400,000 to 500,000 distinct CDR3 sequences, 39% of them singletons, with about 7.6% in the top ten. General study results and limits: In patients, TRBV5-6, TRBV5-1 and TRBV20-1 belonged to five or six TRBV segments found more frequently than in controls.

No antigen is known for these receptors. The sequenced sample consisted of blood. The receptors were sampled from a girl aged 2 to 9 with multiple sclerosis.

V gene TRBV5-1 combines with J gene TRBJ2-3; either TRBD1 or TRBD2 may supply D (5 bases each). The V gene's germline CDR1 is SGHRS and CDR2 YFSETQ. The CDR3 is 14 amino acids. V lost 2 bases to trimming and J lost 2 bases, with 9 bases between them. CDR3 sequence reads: CASSFKGTTDTQYF. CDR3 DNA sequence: TGCGCCAGCAGCTTCAAGGGGACCACAGATACGCAGTATTTT.

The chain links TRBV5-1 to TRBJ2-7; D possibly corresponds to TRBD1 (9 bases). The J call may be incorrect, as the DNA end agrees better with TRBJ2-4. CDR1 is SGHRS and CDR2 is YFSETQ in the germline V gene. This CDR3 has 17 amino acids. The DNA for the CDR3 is TGCGCCAGCAGCCCGAGCGGGAGCGGGGGACAGGGTTACATTCAGTACTTC. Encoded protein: CASSPSGSGGQGYIQYF.

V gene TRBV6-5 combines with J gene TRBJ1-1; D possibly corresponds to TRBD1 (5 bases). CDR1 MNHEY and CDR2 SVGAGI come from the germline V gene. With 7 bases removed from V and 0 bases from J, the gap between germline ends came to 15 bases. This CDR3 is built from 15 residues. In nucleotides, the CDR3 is TGTGCCAGCACGGGGGTAGGCATTTTGAACACTGAAGCTTTCTTT. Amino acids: CASTGVGILNTEAFF.

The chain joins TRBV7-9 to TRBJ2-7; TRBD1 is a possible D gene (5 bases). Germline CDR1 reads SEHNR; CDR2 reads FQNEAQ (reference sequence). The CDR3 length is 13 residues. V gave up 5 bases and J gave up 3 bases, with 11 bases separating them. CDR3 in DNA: TGTGCCAGCAGCGTCAGGGCTGACTACGAGCAGTACTTC. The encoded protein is CASSVRADYEQYF.

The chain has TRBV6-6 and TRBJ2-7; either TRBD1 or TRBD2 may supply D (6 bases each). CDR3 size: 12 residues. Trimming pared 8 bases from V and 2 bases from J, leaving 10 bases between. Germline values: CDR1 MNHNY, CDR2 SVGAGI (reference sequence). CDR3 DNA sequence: TGTGCCAGCGGGGGGCCGACCTACGAGCAGTACTTC. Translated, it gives CASGGPTYEQYF.

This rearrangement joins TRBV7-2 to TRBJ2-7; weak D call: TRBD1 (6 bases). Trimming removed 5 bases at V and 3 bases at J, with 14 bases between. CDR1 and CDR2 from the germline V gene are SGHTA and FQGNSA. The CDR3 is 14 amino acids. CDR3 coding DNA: TGTGCCAGCAGCCCCCGCCGACAGGTCTACGAGCAGTACTTC. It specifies CASSPRRQVYEQYF.

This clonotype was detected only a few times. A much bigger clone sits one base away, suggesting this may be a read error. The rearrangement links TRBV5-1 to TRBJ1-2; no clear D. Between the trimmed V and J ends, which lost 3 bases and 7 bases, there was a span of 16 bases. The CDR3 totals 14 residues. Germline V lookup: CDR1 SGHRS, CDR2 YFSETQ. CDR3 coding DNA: TGCGCCAGCAGCTGGGTCGGCAGCTTAATTGGCTACACCTTC. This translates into CASSWVGSLIGYTF. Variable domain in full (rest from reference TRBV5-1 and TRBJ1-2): KAGVTQTPRYLIKTRGQQVTLSCSPISGHRSVSWYQQTPGQGLQFLFEYFSETQRNKGNFPGRFSGRQFSNSRSEMNVSTLELGDSALYLCASSWVGSLIGYTFGSGTRLTVV.

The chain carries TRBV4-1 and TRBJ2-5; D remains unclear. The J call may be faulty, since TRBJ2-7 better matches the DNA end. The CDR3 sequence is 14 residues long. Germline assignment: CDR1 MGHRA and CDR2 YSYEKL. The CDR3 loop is CASSQEGQAYEQYF. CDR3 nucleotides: TGCGCCAGCAGCCAAGAGGGCCAGGCCTACGAGCAGTACTTC.

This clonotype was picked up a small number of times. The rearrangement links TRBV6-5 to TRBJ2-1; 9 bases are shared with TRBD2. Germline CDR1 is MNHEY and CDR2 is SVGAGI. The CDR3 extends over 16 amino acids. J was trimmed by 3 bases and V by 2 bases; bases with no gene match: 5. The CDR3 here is CASSYDSGGVYNEQFF. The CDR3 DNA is TGTGCCAGCAGTTACGATAGCGGGGGAGTCTACAATGAGCAGTTCTTC.

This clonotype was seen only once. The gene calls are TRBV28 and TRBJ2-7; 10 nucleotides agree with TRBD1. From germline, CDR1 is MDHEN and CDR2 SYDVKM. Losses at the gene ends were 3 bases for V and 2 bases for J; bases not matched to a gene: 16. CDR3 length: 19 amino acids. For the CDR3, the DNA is TGTGCCAGCAGTTTTATAGGGACAGGGGTGATGGAAGGGCCCTACGAGCAGTACTTC. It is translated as CASSFIGTGVMEGPYEQYF.

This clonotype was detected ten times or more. The CDR3 DNA follows: TGTGCCAGCAGCTCCCACCGCGGGGGGGTCACAGATACGCAGTATTTT. It codes for CASSSHRGGVTDTQYF. The chain joins TRBV7-3 to TRBJ2-3; 9 nucleotides align to TRBD2. Germline V lookup: CDR1 SGHTA, CDR2 FQGTGA. Trimming removed 4 bases from V and 2 bases from J; junction bases left unmatched: 7. This CDR3 is 16 amino acids long.

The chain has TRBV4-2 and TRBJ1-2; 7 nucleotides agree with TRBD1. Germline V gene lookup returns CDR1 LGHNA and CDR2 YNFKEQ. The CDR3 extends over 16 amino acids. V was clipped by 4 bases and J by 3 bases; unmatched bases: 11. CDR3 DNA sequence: TGTGCCAGCAGCCCCTCCAGACAGGGAGTGGACTATGGCTACACCTTC. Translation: CASSPSRQGVDYGYTF.

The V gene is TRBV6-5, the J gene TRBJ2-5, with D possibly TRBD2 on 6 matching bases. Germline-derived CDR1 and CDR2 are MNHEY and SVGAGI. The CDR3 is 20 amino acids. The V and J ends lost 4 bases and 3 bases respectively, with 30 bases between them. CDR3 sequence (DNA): TGTGCCAGCAGTTCTCCCGGGAGAGGTGGAAGGGCCACCAAAAAAGAGACCCAGTACTTC. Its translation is CASSSPGRGGRATKKETQYF.

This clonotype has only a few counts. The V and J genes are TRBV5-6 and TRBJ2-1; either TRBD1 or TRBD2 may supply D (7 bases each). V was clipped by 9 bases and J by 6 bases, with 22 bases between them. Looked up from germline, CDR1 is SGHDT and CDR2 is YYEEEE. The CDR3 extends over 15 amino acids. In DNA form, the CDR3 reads TGTGCCACCTTCCAGGGGGGAGGGATGGTCAATGAGCAGTTCTTC. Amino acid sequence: CATFQGGGMVNEQFF.

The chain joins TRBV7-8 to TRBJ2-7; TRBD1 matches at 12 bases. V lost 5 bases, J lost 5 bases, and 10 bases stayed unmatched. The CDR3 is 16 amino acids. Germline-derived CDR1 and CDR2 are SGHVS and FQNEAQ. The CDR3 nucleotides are TGTGCCAGCAGCCCCGTGTCCGGGACAGGGGGCCACGAGCAGTACTTC. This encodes CASSPVSGTGGHEQYF.

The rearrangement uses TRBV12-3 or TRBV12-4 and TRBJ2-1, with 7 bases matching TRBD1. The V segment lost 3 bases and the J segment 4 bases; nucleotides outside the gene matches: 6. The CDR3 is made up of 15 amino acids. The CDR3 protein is CASSFQTGTYNEQFF. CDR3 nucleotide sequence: TGTGCCAGCAGTTTCCAGACAGGGACATACAATGAGCAGTTCTTC.

CDR3 in amino acids: CASSLVMRGLYEQYF. CDR3 nucleotide sequence: TGTGCCAGCAGTTTAGTAATGAGGGGTCTCTACGAGCAGTACTTC. The chain joins TRBV12-3 or TRBV12-4 to TRBJ2-7; D could derive from TRBD1 or TRBD2 (5 bases each). This CDR3 is 15 amino acids long. V lost 1 base and J lost 3, with 13 bases in between.